Each of the 24 T cell receptor beta chains below was sequenced from the same sample in a study of CD8+ T cells in alopecia areata. Treatment denoted: oral pan-JAK inhibitor, 5-10 mg twice daily. Sequencing templates came from extracted RNA that was reverse transcribed into cDNA. Only in-frame clones appear in the TCRdb table, and some are missing; sequencing was by immunoSEQ multiplex PCR. The repertoire holds 160,000 or so clones, with roughly 63% as singletons. Source: CD4+ T cells sorted from blood, taken between weeks 55 and 65, from a patient treated with tofacitinib. These TCRs come from a human donor with alopecia areata.

This clone occurred a few times. The genes are TRBV14 and TRBJ2-5; D call uncertain. In germline, CDR1 is SGHDN, CDR2 FVKESK. The CDR3 has 12 amino acids. The germline V and J ends were trimmed by 3 bases and 2 bases, with 4 bases remaining between them. Here the CDR3 reads CASSHYQETQYF. In DNA form, the CDR3 reads TGTGCCAGCAGCCACTATCAAGAGACCCAGTACTTC.

The V gene is TRBV27, the J gene TRBJ2-3; 9 bases agree with TRBD2. The germline gives CDR1 MNHEY, CDR2 SMNVEV (reference sequence). This CDR3 contains 15 residues. Losses at the gene ends were 0 bases for V and 8 bases for J; bases not matched to a gene: 6. CDR3 coding DNA: TGTGCCAGCAGTTTATCGAGCGCGGGGGGGCTTACGCAGTATTTT. Its translation: CASSLSSAGGLTQYF.

This clone turned up a few times. The J gene is TRBJ2-5, the V gene TRBV5-6; D might be TRBD2 (5 bases). Looked up from germline, CDR1 is SGHDT and CDR2 is YYEEEE. Trimming shortened V by 4 bases and J by 2 bases, and 12 bases separated the two germline ends. The CDR3 totals 14 residues. CDR3 in amino acids: CASSGGLRQETQYF. In DNA, the CDR3 is TGTGCCAGCAGCGGCGGGCTTCGACAAGAGACCCAGTACTTC. Full variable domain (remainder filled in from reference TRBV5-6 and TRBJ2-5): DAGVTQSPTHLIKTRGQQVTLRCSPKSGHDTVSWYQQALGQGPQFIFQYYEEEERQRGNFPDRFSGHQFPNYSSELNVNALLLGDSALYLCASSGGLRQETQYFGPGTRLLVL.

This clone has only a few counts. The CDR3 sequence: CASSVTGLRTGELFF. The CDR3 DNA sequence: TGTGCCAGTAGTGTAACGGGACTTCGCACCGGGGAGCTGTTTTTT. The J gene is TRBJ2-2, the V gene TRBV19, with D possibly matching TRBD2 (6 bases). CDR3 size: 15 residues. Trimming took 5 bases from V and 4 from J, leaving 14 bases between them. Germline loops: CDR1 LNHDA, CDR2 SQIVND (reference sequence).

The chain links TRBV30 to TRBJ1-1; D gene uncertain. The CDR3 has 11 amino acids. V was shortened by 2 bases and J by 11 bases, with 12 bases between the two germline ends. The germline V gene encodes CDR1 GTSNPN and CDR2 SVGIG (reference sequence). CDR3 sequence reads: CAWSSDWWAFF. CDR3 in DNA: TGTGCCTGGAGTTCGGACTGGTGGGCTTTCTTT.

The rearrangement links TRBV5-1 to TRBJ1-1; D might be TRBD1 (5 bases). The CDR3 loop spans 14 amino acids. V was trimmed by 6 bases and J by 5 bases, leaving 17 bases between them. CDR1 and CDR2 (germline): SGHRS, YFSETQ. CDR3 bases: TGCGCCAGCAAAACGTTTGAAGAGGGGACTGAAGCTTTCTTT. Translated, it gives CASKTFEEGTEAFF.

There are a few counts of this clone. The V call is TRBV29-1, the J call TRBJ1-1, with D perhaps matching TRBD1 (5 bases). Germline assignment: CDR1 SQVTM and CDR2 ANQGSEA. Deletions cut 2 bases from V and 1 base from J, with 11 bases between. This CDR3 is built from 14 residues. The CDR3 DNA reads as TGCAGCGTTGAACCCGGGACCCAGAACACTGAAGCTTTCTTT. It specifies CSVEPGTQNTEAFF.

The J gene is TRBJ1-2, the V gene TRBV12-5; D perhaps matches TRBD1 (6 bases). Trimming removed 5 bases from V and 8 bases from J, with 12 bases in between. This CDR3 has 12 residues. Germline CDR1 is LGHNT and CDR2 is FRNRAP. CDR3 amino acids: CASGRQVWGYTF. The CDR3 bases are TGTGCTAGTGGTAGACAGGTTTGGGGCTACACCTTC.

The DNA of the CDR3 is TGCAGCGCGGCCAGGGGACGCACAGATACGCAGTATTTT. Translation gives CSAARGRTDTQYF. The chain couples TRBV29-1 to TRBJ2-3, with a weak D call TRBD1 (6 bases). The CDR3 totals 13 residues. Germline V CDR1 and CDR2: SQVTM, ANQGSEA. The germline V and J ends were trimmed by 7 bases and 1 base, with 12 bases remaining between them.

This clone was detected only once. The V and J genes are TRBV2 and TRBJ2-7; TRBD1 agrees at 10 bases. Germline V CDR1 and CDR2: SNHLY, FYNNEI. Trimming at V came to 8 bases and at J to 7 bases, leaving 11 bases not matched to a gene. The CDR3 has 14 amino acids. The CDR3 spells CASALRQGAREQYF. DNA of the CDR3: TGTGCCAGCGCTCTGAGACAGGGGGCGAGAGAGCAGTACTTC.

This chain connects TRBV7-9 to TRBJ1-5, with no clear D. The germline gives CDR1 SEHNR, CDR2 FQNEAQ (reference sequence). V was pared by 4 bases and J by 1 base, with 5 bases between. The CDR3 is 13 residues long. CDR3 sequence reads: CASSYQSNQPQHF. In nucleotides, the CDR3 is TGTGCCAGCAGCTATCAGAGCAATCAGCCCCAGCATTTT.

The V and J genes are TRBV11-2 and TRBJ2-2, with D unclear. This CDR3 has 12 amino acids. The V gene lost 6 bases and the J gene lost 4 bases, with 6 bases spanning the gap. The germline gives CDR1 SGHAT, CDR2 FQNNGV. The DNA for the CDR3 is TGTGCCAGCAGACGACTCACCGGGGAGCTGTTTTTT. Residues: CASRRLTGELFF.

The CDR3 protein is CASSSGQGVLEQYF. In DNA form, the CDR3 reads TGCGCCAGCAGCTCGGGACAGGGGGTCCTCGAGCAGTACTTC. The V and J genes are TRBV5-1 and TRBJ2-7; TRBD1 matches at 11 bases. Germline loops: CDR1 SGHRS, CDR2 YFSETQ. The trim removed 3 bases at V and 6 bases at J, leaving 5 bases unmatched. The CDR3 has 14 amino acids.

The chain has TRBV29-1 and TRBJ1-5; D possibly corresponds to TRBD1 (6 bases). CDR3 length: 14 residues. The germline V gene encodes CDR1 SQVTM and CDR2 ANQGSEA. V dropped 6 bases and J dropped 2 bases, with 14 bases sitting between them. CDR3 nucleotides: TGCAGCGTGAAACAGGGAGTAGGCAATCAGCCCCAGCATTTT. Translation: CSVKQGVGNQPQHF. Combining the CDR3 with reference TRBV29-1 and TRBJ1-5 gives the whole variable domain SAVISQKPSRDICQRGTSLTIQCQVDSQVTMMFWYRQQPGQSLTLIATANQGSEATYESGFVIDKFPISRPNLTFSTLTVSNMSPEDSSIYLCSVKQGVGNQPQHFGDGTRLSIL.

The chain combines TRBV18 with TRBJ1-1; D gene unclear. Germline assignment: CDR1 KGHSH and CDR2 LQKENI. Trimming cost V 2 bases and J 5 bases, with 9 bases left between them. The CDR3 runs 13 residues. CDR3 bases: TGTGCCAGCTCACCAGGGGTAAGAACTGAAGCTTTCTTT. Its protein product is CASSPGVRTEAFF. Full variable domain (outside the CDR3, taken from reference TRBV18 and TRBJ1-1): NAGVMQNPRHLVRRRGQEARLRCSPMKGHSHVYWYRQLPEEGLKFMVYLQKENIIDESGMPKERFSAEFPKEGPSILRIQQVVRGDSAAYFCASSPGVRTEAFFGQGTRLTVV.

V gene TRBV27 combines with J gene TRBJ1-6; D is uncertain. Germline CDR1 MNHEY, CDR2 SMNVEV (reference sequence). Trimming pared 8 bases from V and 1 base from J, leaving 6 bases between. The length of the CDR3 is 13 residues. This CDR3 is CASRGSYNSPLHF. DNA of the CDR3: TGTGCCAGCCGGGGATCCTATAATTCACCCCTCCACTTT.

The CDR3 region has the DNA TGTGCCAGCAGCCTTGCTGGTCGAACGGAAAAACTGTTTTTT. It translates to CASSLAGRTEKLFF. This chain uses TRBV5-6 with TRBJ1-4; D unresolved. The CDR3 is made up of 14 amino acids. The ends were cut back, 4 bases at V and 8 bases at J, with 15 bases in the middle. Germline V gene lookup returns CDR1 SGHDT and CDR2 YYEEEE.

This clone turned up a few times. This chain joins TRBV30 and TRBJ2-3, with TRBD1 matching over 9 bases. The germline gives CDR1 GTSNPN, CDR2 SVGIG (reference sequence). The V and J ends lost 3 bases and 7 bases, in that order; junction bases with no gene match: 14. The CDR3 totals 16 residues. CDR3 coding DNA: TGTGCCTGGAGCGCGCTACCGGGACAGGGAAGGAATACGCAGTATTTT. Residues: CAWSALPGQGRNTQYF.

This rearrangement joins TRBV11-2 to TRBJ2-5; TRBD1 or TRBD2 may be the D gene (6 bases each). Trimming cost V 5 bases and J 0 bases, with 7 bases left between them. The CDR3 covers 13 residues. Germline values: CDR1 SGHAT, CDR2 FQNNGV. CDR3 coding DNA: TGTGCCAGCAGCCGGGGGCACCAAGAGACCCAGTACTTC. The encoded protein is CASSRGHQETQYF.

This rearrangement joins TRBV5-1 to TRBJ2-7; D uncertain. V lost 0 bases to trimming and J lost 3 bases, with 13 bases between them. CDR1 is SGHRS and CDR2 is YFSETQ in the germline V gene. CDR3 length equals 15 residues. CDR3 DNA: TGCGCCAGCAGCTTGGGGACCCTCACAATCTACGAGCAGTACTTC. It translates to CASSLGTLTIYEQYF. The entire variable domain, with the rest obtained from reference TRBV5-1 and TRBJ2-7, is as follows: KAGVTQTPRYLIKTRGQQVTLSCSPISGHRSVSWYQQTPGQGLQFLFEYFSETQRNKGNFPGRFSGRQFSNSRSEMNVSTLELGDSALYLCASSLGTLTIYEQYFGPGTRLTVT.

The chain recombines TRBV29-1 with TRBJ2-7; D is perhaps TRBD2 (7 bases). This CDR3 contains 13 residues. Germline loops: CDR1 SQVTM, CDR2 ANQGSEA. V was shortened by 5 bases and J by 2 bases, with 13 bases between the two germline ends. The CDR3: CSVMRGPPYEQYF. The CDR3 region has the DNA TGCAGCGTTATGCGGGGGCCGCCCTACGAGCAGTACTTC.

This clone showed up just a few times. This chain links TRBV5-1 with TRBJ2-7; D gene uncertain. The CDR3 is made up of 16 amino acids. Trimming removed 0 bases from V and 2 bases from J, with 15 bases in between. CDR1 and CDR2 from the germline V gene are SGHRS and YFSETQ. The CDR3 DNA follows: TGCGCCAGCAGCTTGGGAGCCAAGGATGGGACCTACGAGCAGTACTTC. Translation: CASSLGAKDGTYEQYF.

V gene TRBV2 combines with J gene TRBJ2-4; TRBD1 is a possible D gene (6 bases). Trimming took 5 bases from V and 6 from J, leaving 11 bases between them. The CDR3 runs to 13 residues. The germline V gene has CDR1 SNHLY and CDR2 FYNNEI. CDR3 residues: CASSIIQGNIQYF. The CDR3 DNA follows: TGTGCCAGCAGTATCATACAGGGAAACATTCAGTACTTC.

V and J are TRBV30 and TRBJ1-4; 7 positions match TRBD1. Germline loops: CDR1 GTSNPN, CDR2 SVGIG (reference sequence). The V gene end was trimmed by 1 base and the J gene end by 10 bases; junction bases not matched to a gene: 9. The CDR3 runs 14 residues. The CDR3 DNA sequence: TGTGCCTGGAGTGGAGTGAGGGGGCGCGGAAAACTGTTTTTT. Translation: CAWSGVRGRGKLFF.